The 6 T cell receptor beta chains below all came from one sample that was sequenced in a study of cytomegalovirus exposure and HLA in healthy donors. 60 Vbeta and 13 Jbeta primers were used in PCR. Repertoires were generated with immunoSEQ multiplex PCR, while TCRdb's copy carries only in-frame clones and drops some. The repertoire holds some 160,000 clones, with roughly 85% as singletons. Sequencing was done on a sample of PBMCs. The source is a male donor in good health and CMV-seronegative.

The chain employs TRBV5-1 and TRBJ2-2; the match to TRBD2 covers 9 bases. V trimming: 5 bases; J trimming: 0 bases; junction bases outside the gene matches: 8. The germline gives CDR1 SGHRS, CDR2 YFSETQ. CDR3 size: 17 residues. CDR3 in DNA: TGCGCCAGCAGGATAGCGGGGGTGACCTCGAACACCGGGGAGCTGTTTTTT. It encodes CASRIAGVTSNTGELFF.

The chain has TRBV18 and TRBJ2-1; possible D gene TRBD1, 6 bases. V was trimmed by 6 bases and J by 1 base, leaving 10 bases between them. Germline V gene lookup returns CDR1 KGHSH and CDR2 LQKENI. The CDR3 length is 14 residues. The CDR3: CASSLTGSYNEQFF. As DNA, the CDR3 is TGTGCCAGCTCTCTAACAGGGTCCTACAATGAGCAGTTCTTC.

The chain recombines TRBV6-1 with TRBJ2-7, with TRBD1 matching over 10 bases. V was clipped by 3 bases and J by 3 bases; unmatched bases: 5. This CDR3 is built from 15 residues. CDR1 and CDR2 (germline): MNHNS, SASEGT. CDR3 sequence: CASSDTTGGVYEQYF. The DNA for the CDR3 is TGTGCCAGCAGTGACACGACAGGGGGCGTCTACGAGCAGTACTTC.

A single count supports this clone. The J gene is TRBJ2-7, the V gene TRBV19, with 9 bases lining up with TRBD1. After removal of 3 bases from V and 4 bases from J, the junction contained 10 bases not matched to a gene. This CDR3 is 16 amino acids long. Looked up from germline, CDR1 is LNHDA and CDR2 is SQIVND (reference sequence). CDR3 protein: CASSMSGTGTSYEQYF. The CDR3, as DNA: TGTGCCAGTAGTATGTCCGGGACAGGGACATCATACGAGCAGTACTTC.

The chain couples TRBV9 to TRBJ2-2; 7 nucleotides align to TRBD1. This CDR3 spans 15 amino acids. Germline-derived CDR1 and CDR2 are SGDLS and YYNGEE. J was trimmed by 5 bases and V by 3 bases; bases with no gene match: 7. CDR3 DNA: TGTGCCAGCAGCGCCATCTCGGACAGGACCGGGGAGCTGTTTTTT. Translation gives CASSAISDRTGELFF.

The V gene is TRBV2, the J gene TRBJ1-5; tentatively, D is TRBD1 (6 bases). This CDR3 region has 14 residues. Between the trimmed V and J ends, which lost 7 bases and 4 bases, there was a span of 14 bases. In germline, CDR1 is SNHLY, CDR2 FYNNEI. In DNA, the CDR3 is TGTGCCAGCATGCAACAGGGTGGTAATCAGCCCCAGCATTTT. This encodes CASMQQGGNQPQHF. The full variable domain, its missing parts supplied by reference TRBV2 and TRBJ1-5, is EPEVTQTPSHQVTQMGQEVILRCVPISNHLYFYWYRQILGQKVEFLVSFYNNEISEKSEIFDDQFSVERPDGSNFTLKIRSTKLEDSAMYFCASMQQGGNQPQHFGDGTRLSIL.